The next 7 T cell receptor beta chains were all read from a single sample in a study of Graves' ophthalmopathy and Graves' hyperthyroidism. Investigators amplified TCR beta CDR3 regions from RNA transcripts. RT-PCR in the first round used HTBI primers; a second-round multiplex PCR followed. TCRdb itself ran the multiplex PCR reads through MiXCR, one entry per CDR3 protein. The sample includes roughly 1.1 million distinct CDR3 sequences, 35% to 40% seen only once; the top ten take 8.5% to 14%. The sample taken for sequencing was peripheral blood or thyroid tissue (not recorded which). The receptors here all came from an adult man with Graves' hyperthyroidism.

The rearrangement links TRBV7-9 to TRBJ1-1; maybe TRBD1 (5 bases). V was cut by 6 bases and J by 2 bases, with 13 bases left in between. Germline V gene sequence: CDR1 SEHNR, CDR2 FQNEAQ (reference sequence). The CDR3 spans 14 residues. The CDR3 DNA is TGTGCCAGCAGACTAGGGACCGATAACACTGAAGCTTTCTTT. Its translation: CASRLGTDNTEAFF. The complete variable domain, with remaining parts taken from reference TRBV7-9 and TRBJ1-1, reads DTGVSQNPRHKITKRGQNVTFRCDPISEHNRLYWYRQTLGQGPEFLTYFQNEAQLEKSRLLSDRFSAERPKGSFSTLEIQRTEQGDSAMYLCASRLGTDNTEAFFGQGTRLTVV.

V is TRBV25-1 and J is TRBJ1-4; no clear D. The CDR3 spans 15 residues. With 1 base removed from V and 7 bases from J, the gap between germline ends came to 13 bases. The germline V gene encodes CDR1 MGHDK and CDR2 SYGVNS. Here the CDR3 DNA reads TGTGCCAGCAGTGAATTCCAATTCGGTTGTGAAAAACTGTTTTTT. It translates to CASSEFQFGCEKLFF.

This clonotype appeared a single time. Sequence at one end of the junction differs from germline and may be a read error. CDR3 sequence (DNA): TGTGCCAGCAGGTCTGGGACAGGGTGGTCCTTCGAGCAGTACTTC. Translated, it gives CASRSGTGWSFEQYF. This chain uses TRBV7-2 with TRBJ2-7; 9 nucleotides agree with TRBD1. This CDR3 region has 15 residues. CDR1 and CDR2 (germline): SGHTA, FQGNSA.

The CDR3 nucleotides are TGTGCCAGCAGCTCCCGCCGGGGAGGGCGAATGATGAACTTCGCTGAAAAACTGTTTTTT. This gives the protein CASSSRRGGRMMNFAEKLFF. The chain recombines TRBV7-9 with TRBJ1-4; D remains ambiguous. This CDR3 region has 20 residues. Trimming took 4 bases from V and 7 from J, leaving 31 bases between them. Germline values: CDR1 SEHNR, CDR2 FQNEAQ (reference sequence).

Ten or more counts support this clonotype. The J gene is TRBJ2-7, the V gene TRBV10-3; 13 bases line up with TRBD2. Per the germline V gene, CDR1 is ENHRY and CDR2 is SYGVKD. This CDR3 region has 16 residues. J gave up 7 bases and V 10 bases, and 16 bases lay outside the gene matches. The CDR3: CASIPRTSGGAGEQYF. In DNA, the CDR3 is TGTGCCAGTATCCCTCGGACTAGCGGGGGCGCGGGGGAGCAGTACTTC.

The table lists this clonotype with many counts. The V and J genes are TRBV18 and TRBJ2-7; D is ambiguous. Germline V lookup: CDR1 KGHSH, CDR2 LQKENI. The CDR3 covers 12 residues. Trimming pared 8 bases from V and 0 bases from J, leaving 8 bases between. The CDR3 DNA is TGTGCCAGCAGCCCGAGCTCCTACGAGCAGTACTTC. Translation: CASSPSSYEQYF.

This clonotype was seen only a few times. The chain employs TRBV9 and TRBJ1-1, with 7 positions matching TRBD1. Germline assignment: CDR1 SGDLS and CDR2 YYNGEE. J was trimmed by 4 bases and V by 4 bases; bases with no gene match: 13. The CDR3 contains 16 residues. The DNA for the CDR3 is TGTGCCAGCAGCCCCTGGGACAGACGGAATGGCACTGAAGCTTTCTTT. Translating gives CASSPWDRRNGTEAFF.